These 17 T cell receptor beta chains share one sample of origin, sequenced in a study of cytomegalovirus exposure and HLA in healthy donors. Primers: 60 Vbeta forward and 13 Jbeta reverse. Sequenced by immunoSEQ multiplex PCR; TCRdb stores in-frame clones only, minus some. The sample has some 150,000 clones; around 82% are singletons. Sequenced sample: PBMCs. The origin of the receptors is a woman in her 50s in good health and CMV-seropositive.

CDR3 coding DNA: TGTGCCAGCAGTTACGGACAGAGCTACGAGCAGTACTTC. The encoded protein is CASSYGQSYEQYF. The J gene is TRBJ2-7, the V gene TRBV6-6; possible D gene TRBD1, 6 bases. V lost 2 bases, J lost 3 bases, and 8 bases lay in between. Germline V gene data show CDR1 as MNHNY and CDR2 as SVGAGI (reference sequence). This CDR3 region has 13 residues.

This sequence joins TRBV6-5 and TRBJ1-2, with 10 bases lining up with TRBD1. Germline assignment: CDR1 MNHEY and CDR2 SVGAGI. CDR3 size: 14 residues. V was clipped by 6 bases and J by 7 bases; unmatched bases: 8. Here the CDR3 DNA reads TGTGCCAGCAGGGGACAGGGGAAGATTCGTGGCTACACCTTC. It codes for CASRGQGKIRGYTF.

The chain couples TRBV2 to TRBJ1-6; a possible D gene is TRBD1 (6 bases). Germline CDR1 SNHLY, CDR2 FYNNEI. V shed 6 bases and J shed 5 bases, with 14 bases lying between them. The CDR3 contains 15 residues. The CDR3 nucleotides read TGTGCCAGCAGCGGCGACAGGCCCGATAATTCACCCCTCCACTTT. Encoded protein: CASSGDRPDNSPLHF.

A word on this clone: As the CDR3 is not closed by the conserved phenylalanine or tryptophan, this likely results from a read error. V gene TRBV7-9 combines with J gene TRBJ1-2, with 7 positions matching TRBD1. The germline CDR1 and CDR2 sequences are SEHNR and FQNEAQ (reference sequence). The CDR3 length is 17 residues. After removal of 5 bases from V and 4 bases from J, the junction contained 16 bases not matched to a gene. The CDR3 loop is CASSGQAGPKFVYGYTL. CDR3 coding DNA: TGTGCCAGCAGCGGACAGGCTGGCCCCAAGTTTGTCTATGGCTACACCCTC.

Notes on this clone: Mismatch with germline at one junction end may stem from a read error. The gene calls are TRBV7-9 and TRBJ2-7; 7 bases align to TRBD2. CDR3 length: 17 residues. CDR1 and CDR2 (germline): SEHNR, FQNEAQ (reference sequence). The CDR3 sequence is CSSSLAGGTGRGDEQYF. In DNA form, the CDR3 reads TGTTCCAGCAGCTTAGCGGGTGGGACTGGTAGGGGCGACGAGCAGTACTTC.

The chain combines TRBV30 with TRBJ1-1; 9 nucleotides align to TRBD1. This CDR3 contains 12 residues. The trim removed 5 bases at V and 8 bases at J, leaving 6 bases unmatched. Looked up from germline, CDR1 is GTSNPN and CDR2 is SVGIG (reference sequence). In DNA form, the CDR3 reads TGTGCCTGGTCTGGGACAGGGAACGAAGCTTTCTTT. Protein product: CAWSGTGNEAFF.

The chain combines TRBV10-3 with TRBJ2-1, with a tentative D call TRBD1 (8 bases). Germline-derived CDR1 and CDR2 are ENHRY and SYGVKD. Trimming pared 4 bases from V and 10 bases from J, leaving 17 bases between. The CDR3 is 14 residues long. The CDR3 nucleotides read TGTGCCATCAGTGGGGAACAGGGGGGGAGGGAGCAGTTCTTC. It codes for CAISGEQGGREQFF.

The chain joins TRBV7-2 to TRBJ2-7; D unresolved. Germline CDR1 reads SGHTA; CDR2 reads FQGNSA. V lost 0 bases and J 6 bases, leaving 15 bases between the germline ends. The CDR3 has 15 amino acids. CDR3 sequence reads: CASSLAPRESAEQYF. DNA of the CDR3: TGTGCCAGCAGCTTAGCCCCTAGAGAGTCAGCCGAGCAGTACTTC.

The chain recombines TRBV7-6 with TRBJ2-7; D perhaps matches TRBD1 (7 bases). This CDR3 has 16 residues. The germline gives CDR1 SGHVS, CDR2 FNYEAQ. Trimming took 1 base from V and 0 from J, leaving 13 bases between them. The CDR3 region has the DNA TGTGCCAGCAGCTTAGGCGGGGACAGAAGCTCCTACGAGCAGTACTTC. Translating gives CASSLGGDRSSYEQYF.

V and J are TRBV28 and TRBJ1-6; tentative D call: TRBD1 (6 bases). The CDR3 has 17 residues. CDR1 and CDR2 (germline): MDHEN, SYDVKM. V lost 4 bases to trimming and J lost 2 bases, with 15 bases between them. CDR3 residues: CASSYSSTGTYNSPLHF. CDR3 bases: TGTGCCAGCAGTTATTCATCCACAGGGACCTATAATTCACCCCTCCACTTT.

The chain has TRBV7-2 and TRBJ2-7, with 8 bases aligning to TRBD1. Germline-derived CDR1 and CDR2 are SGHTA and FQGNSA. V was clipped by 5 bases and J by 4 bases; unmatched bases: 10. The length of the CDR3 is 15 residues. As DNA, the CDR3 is TGTGCCAGCAGCCCCAACAGGGGGAAGAATTACGAGCAGTACTTC. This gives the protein CASSPNRGKNYEQYF.

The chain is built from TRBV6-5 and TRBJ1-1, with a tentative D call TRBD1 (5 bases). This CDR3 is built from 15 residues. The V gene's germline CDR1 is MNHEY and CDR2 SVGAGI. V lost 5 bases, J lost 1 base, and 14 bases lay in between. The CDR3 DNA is TGTGCCAGCAGTGGTCGTTACAGGCGGAACACTGAAGCTTTCTTT. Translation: CASSGRYRRNTEAFF.

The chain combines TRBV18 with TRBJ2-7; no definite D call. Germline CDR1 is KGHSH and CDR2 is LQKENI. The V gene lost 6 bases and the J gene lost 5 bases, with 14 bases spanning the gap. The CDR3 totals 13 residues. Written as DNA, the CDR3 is TGTGCCAGCTCCCCTCCGGGTCTAGACGAGCAGTACTTC. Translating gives CASSPPGLDEQYF.

CDR3 nucleotide sequence: TGTGCCAGCAGTTACAACCCTAATCCAGGGGGAAACATTCAGTACTTC. Protein sequence: CASSYNPNPGGNIQYF. The rearrangement uses TRBV6-6 and TRBJ2-4; 7 bases line up with TRBD1. The CDR3 totals 16 residues. Germline-derived CDR1 and CDR2 are MNHNY and SVGAGI (reference sequence). The V and J ends lost 2 bases and 6 bases, in that order; junction bases with no gene match: 10.

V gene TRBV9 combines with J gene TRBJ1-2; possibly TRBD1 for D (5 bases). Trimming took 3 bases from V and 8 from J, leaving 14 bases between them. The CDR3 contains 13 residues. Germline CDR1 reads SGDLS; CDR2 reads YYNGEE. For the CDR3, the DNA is TGTGCCAGCAGCGAGGCAGGGAAACTGGGCTACACCTTC. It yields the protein CASSEAGKLGYTF.

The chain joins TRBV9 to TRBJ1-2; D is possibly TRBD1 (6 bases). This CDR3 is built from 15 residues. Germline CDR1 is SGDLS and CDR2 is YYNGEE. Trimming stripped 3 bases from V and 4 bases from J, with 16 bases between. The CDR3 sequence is CASSGGGGPFYGYTF. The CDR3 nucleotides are TGTGCCAGCAGCGGAGGGGGGGGCCCATTCTATGGCTACACCTTC.

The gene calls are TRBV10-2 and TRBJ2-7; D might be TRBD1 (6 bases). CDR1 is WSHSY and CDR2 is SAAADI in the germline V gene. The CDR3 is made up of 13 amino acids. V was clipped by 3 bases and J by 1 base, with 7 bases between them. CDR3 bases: TGCGCCAGCAGTGAACAGGGTTCCTACGAGCAGTACTTC. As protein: CASSEQGSYEQYF.